These 26 T cell receptor beta chains share one sample of origin, sequenced in a study of blood T cell repertoires in COVID-19. TCRdb's table, derived via immunoSEQ multiplex PCR, lists solely in-frame clones and lacks some. The sample consists of about 60,000 clones, around 85% of them appearing once. Specimen: peripheral blood. These receptors were obtained from a human donor in a cohort sampled during active COVID-19.

This rearrangement joins TRBV5-1 to TRBJ1-1, with D perhaps matching TRBD1 (6 bases). CDR1 SGHRS and CDR2 YFSETQ come from the germline V gene. The CDR3 covers 13 residues. The ends were cut back, 7 bases at V and 4 bases at J, with 14 bases in the middle. The CDR3 DNA reads TGCGCCAGCTCGTGGGGGGGCGGCACTGAAGCTTTCTTT. Its translation is CASSWGGGTEAFF.

This clone was seen only once. The chain employs TRBV6-2 or TRBV6-3 and TRBJ2-7; perhaps TRBD1 as D (5 bases). The ends were cut back, 2 bases at V and 2 bases at J, with 13 bases in the middle. Germline V gives CDR1 MNHEY, CDR2 SVGEGT. The CDR3 contains 15 residues. For the CDR3, the DNA is TGTGCCAGCAGTTACCCCAGGGCCCCCGCCTACGAGCAGTACTTC. This gives the protein CASSYPRAPAYEQYF.

The chain joins TRBV9 to TRBJ1-2; D perhaps matches TRBD1 (5 bases). This CDR3 spans 13 amino acids. CDR1 and CDR2 from the germline V gene are SGDLS and YYNGEE. Trimming cost V 4 bases and J 2 bases, with 9 bases left between them. The DNA for the CDR3 is TGTGCCAGCAGCCCCCAGGGCAACTATGGCTACACCTTC. Its translation is CASSPQGNYGYTF.

This sequence joins TRBV11-2 and TRBJ2-5; TRBD1 agrees at 9 bases. Germline V gives CDR1 SGHAT, CDR2 FQNNGV. This CDR3 spans 15 amino acids. V shed 5 bases, J shed 2 bases, and the junction held 6 bases outside the gene matches. This CDR3 is CASSVDRGTQETQYF. DNA for the CDR3: TGTGCCAGCAGCGTTGACAGGGGGACACAAGAGACCCAGTACTTC.

V and J are TRBV3-1 (or the pseudogene TRBV3-2) and TRBJ2-7, with D perhaps matching TRBD2 (7 bases). CDR1 is LGHDT and CDR2 is YNNKEL in the germline V gene (reference sequence). V shed 1 base and J shed 4 bases, with 11 bases lying between them. CDR3 size: 14 residues. Written as DNA, the CDR3 is TGTGCCAGCAGCCAAGGAGGGGGACTATACGAGCAGTACTTC. Protein sequence: CASSQGGGLYEQYF.

The V and J genes are TRBV18 and TRBJ1-2; 7 nucleotides match TRBD1. With V trimmed by 6 bases and J by 2 bases, 9 bases remained unmatched. The CDR3 runs to 15 residues. In germline, CDR1 is KGHSH, CDR2 LQKENI. The CDR3 coding sequence is TGTGCCAGCTCGTCCACCGGGACAGTGAACTATGGCTACACCTTC. Protein: CASSSTGTVNYGYTF.

The V gene is TRBV7-6, the J gene TRBJ2-7; 8 positions agree with TRBD2. V gave up 1 base and J gave up 2 bases; unmatched junction bases: 4. CDR1 SGHVS and CDR2 FNYEAQ come from the germline V gene. The CDR3 is made up of 15 amino acids. The CDR3 reads CASSLEAGAAYEQYF. The CDR3 coding sequence is TGTGCCAGCAGCTTAGAAGCGGGGGCCGCCTACGAGCAGTACTTC.

V and J are TRBV7-9 and TRBJ2-5; 8 nucleotides line up with TRBD2. The germline V gene has CDR1 SEHNR and CDR2 FQNEAQ (reference sequence). V lost 5 bases, J lost 2 bases, and 7 bases stayed unmatched. The CDR3 spans 15 residues. This chain's CDR3 is CASSPGTSPQETQYF. DNA of the CDR3: TGTGCCAGCAGCCCCGGGACTAGTCCTCAAGAGACCCAGTACTTC.

A few counts support this clone. V is TRBV5-1 and J is TRBJ2-3; the D gene is possibly TRBD2 (5 bases). V was pared by 4 bases and J by 0 bases, with 9 bases between. Germline V gene lookup returns CDR1 SGHRS and CDR2 YFSETQ. This CDR3 spans 14 amino acids. CDR3 sequence: CASSMDSSTDTQYF. The CDR3 DNA is TGCGCCAGCAGCATGGACTCTAGCACAGATACGCAGTATTTT. Full variable domain (missing parts from reference TRBV5-1 and TRBJ2-3): KAGVTQTPRYLIKTRGQQVTLSCSPISGHRSVSWYQQTPGQGLQFLFEYFSETQRNKGNFPGRFSGRQFSNSRSEMNVSTLELGDSALYLCASSMDSSTDTQYFGPGTRLTVL.

V is TRBV6-2 or TRBV6-3 and J is TRBJ1-5; 9 nucleotides line up with TRBD1. With 2 bases clipped from V and 6 bases from J, the junction kept 5 bases outside the gene matches. Germline-derived CDR1 and CDR2 are MNHEY and SVGEGT. This CDR3 has 15 amino acids. The CDR3 coding sequence is TGTGCCAGCAGTTACGTACAGGGGGCCGGTCAGCCCCAGCATTTT. Translating gives CASSYVQGAGQPQHF.

V and J are TRBV18 and TRBJ2-7; 11 bases match TRBD1. Per the germline V gene, CDR1 is KGHSH and CDR2 is LQKENI. The V gene end was trimmed by 6 bases and the J gene end by 2 bases; junction bases not matched to a gene: 3. The CDR3 is 14 amino acids. The CDR3 loop reads CASSQGQGAYEQYF. The CDR3 DNA sequence: TGTGCCAGCTCTCAGGGACAGGGGGCCTACGAGCAGTACTTC.

The V call is TRBV28, the J call TRBJ2-3; the match to TRBD2 covers 7 bases. J lost 2 bases, V lost 2 bases, and 4 bases had no gene match. Germline CDR1 and CDR2: MDHEN and SYDVKM. The CDR3 extends over 15 amino acids. The CDR3 is CASSLSGDDTDTQYF. CDR3 coding DNA: TGTGCCAGCAGTTTAAGCGGGGACGACACAGATACGCAGTATTTT.

This clone was seen a single time. The chain combines TRBV4-1 with TRBJ2-1, with TRBD2 matching over 10 bases. The junction had 2 bases not matched to a gene; V was cut back by 4 bases and J by 5 bases. This CDR3 region has 14 residues. Looked up from germline, CDR1 is MGHRA and CDR2 is YSYEKL. The DNA for the CDR3 is TGCGCCAGCAGCCTAGGACTAGCGGACAATGAGCAGTTCTTC. It is translated as CASSLGLADNEQFF.

The chain employs TRBV4-1 and TRBJ2-3, with D unclear. V gave up 1 base and J gave up 2 bases, with 10 bases separating them. The CDR3 covers 15 residues. Germline V gives CDR1 MGHRA, CDR2 YSYEKL. The CDR3 DNA sequence: TGCGCCAGCAGCCAAGGGCTAGTGACCACAGATACGCAGTATTTT. Its protein product is CASSQGLVTTDTQYF.

V gene TRBV7-2 combines with J gene TRBJ1-4; no firm D call. The CDR3 runs to 15 residues. Germline CDR1 and CDR2: SGHTA and FQGNSA. V lost 1 base to trimming and J lost 2 bases, with 8 bases between them. CDR3 residues: CASSLGGRTNEKLFF. DNA of the CDR3: TGTGCCAGCAGCTTAGGAGGGAGGACTAATGAAAAACTGTTTTTT.

The V and J genes are TRBV27 and TRBJ2-5; 8 nucleotides match TRBD1. V trimming: 1 base; J trimming: 5 bases; junction bases outside the gene matches: 0. CDR3 length: 13 residues. In germline, CDR1 is MNHEY, CDR2 SMNVEV (reference sequence). Written as DNA, the CDR3 is TGTGCCAGCAGTTTATACAGGGGGGAGACCCAGTACTTC. Its translation is CASSLYRGETQYF.

V and J are TRBV5-4 and TRBJ2-5; D might be TRBD1 (5 bases). From germline, CDR1 is SGHNT and CDR2 YYREEE (reference sequence). V lost 1 base and J 1 base, leaving 11 bases between the germline ends. This CDR3 has 15 residues. The CDR3 region is CASSLSTAIQETQYF. CDR3 DNA sequence: TGTGCCAGCAGCTTGTCGACAGCGATCCAAGAGACCCAGTACTTC.

J is TRBJ2-1 and V is TRBV29-1; tentatively, D is TRBD1 (5 bases). V lost 7 bases and J 4 bases, leaving 17 bases between the germline ends. Germline V gives CDR1 SQVTM, CDR2 ANQGSEA. The CDR3 loop spans 14 amino acids. The CDR3 is CSAGVQQGYNEQFF. In DNA, the CDR3 is TGCAGCGCTGGAGTTCAGCAGGGATACAATGAGCAGTTCTTC.

V gene TRBV6-2 or TRBV6-3 combines with J gene TRBJ1-5; tentatively, D is TRBD1 (5 bases). The ends were cut back, 2 bases at V and 3 bases at J, with 17 bases in the middle. Germline CDR1 is MNHEY and CDR2 is SVGEGT. The CDR3 contains 17 residues. The CDR3 is CASSYPWGGLNNQPQHF. The CDR3 DNA reads TGTGCCAGCAGTTACCCATGGGGGGGACTGAACAATCAGCCCCAGCATTTT.

With respect to this clone: This specimen includes other DNA sequences encoding the same CDR3. The chain recombines TRBV6-4 with TRBJ1-2; no clear D. Trimming left V 4 bases short and J 7 bases short, with 10 bases between. Germline assignment: CDR1 MRHNA and CDR2 SNTAGT. This CDR3 spans 12 amino acids. The CDR3 reads CASSATTGGYTF. CDR3 sequence (DNA): TGTGCCAGCAGTGCTACGACGGGTGGCTACACCTTC.

V and J are TRBV5-5 and TRBJ1-1, with TRBD1 identical over 7 bases. CDR3 length: 15 residues. V lost 3 bases and J lost 1; bases outside the gene matches: 6. Germline V gene lookup returns CDR1 SGHKS and CDR2 YYEKEE (reference sequence). The CDR3 loop is CASSSLQGRNTEAFF. CDR3 in DNA: TGTGCCAGCAGCTCACTACAGGGGAGGAACACTGAAGCTTTCTTT.

The CDR3 sequence is CASSNQFVGGHPQETQYF. CDR3 in DNA: TGTGCCAGCAGCAACCAGTTTGTTGGGGGACACCCTCAAGAGACCCAGTACTTC. This rearrangement joins TRBV21-1 to TRBJ2-5; the table assigns TRBD1, which was not confirmed against the DNA. TRBV21-1 is a pseudogene. The CDR3 loop spans 18 amino acids.

Here the CDR3 DNA reads TGTGCCAGCAGCGTTCAGACAGGGAATCCCCGCTCAGCAGAGACCCAGTACTTC. This translates into CASSVQTGNPRSAETQYF. The chain has TRBV7-9 and TRBJ2-5, with 7 nucleotides matching TRBD1. The V gene's germline CDR1 is SEHNR and CDR2 FQNEAQ (reference sequence). The CDR3 consists of 18 residues. V shed 5 bases and J 4 bases; nucleotides not matched to a gene: 19.

The CDR3 DNA reads as TGTGCCAGCAGCCAGACTAGCGGGGGGGAGACCCAGTACTTC. It translates to CASSQTSGGETQYF. The chain combines TRBV9 with TRBJ2-5; 13 bases agree with TRBD2. The CDR3 contains 14 residues. V was clipped by 4 bases and J by 5 bases; unmatched bases: 2. The germline CDR1 and CDR2 sequences are SGDLS and YYNGEE.

This chain links TRBV3-1 (or the pseudogene TRBV3-2) with TRBJ2-7; tentative D call: TRBD2 (5 bases). CDR1 and CDR2 from the germline V gene are LGHDT and YNNKEL (reference sequence). The length of the CDR3 is 15 residues. The ends were cut back, 0 bases at V and 2 bases at J, with 11 bases in the middle. CDR3 in DNA: TGTGCCAGCAGCCAAGATCTTTTGACTACCTACGAGCAGTACTTC. This encodes CASSQDLLTTYEQYF.

V and J are TRBV6-5 and TRBJ2-2; 8 bases align to TRBD1. CDR1 is MNHEY, CDR2 SVGAGI, per germline. J gave up 7 bases and V 6 bases, and 10 bases lay outside the gene matches. The CDR3 consists of 15 residues. In DNA, the CDR3 is TGTGCCAGCAGCCGCACAAGGACAGGGATCGGGGAGCTGTTTTTT. Encoded protein: CASSRTRTGIGELFF.